The 4 T cell receptor beta chains listed next were all sequenced from one sample in a study of cytomegalovirus exposure and HLA in healthy donors. PCR employed 60 Vbeta and 13 Jbeta primers. The data were produced by immunoSEQ multiplex PCR, yet TCRdb's version contains in-frame clones alone and is incomplete. The data hold about 110,000 clones, with around 70% observed a single time. Specimen: PBMCs. These receptor sequences come from a man aged 30 to 45 in good health and CMV-seropositive.

V is TRBV25-1 and J is TRBJ1-5, with 8 bases fitting TRBD1. V trimming: 4 bases; J trimming: 4 bases; junction bases outside the gene matches: 0. Germline CDR1 is MGHDK and CDR2 is SYGVNS. The length of the CDR3 is 13 residues. The CDR3 region has the DNA TGTGCCAGCAGTGGGACAGGGAATCAGCCCCAGCATTTT. Protein: CASSGTGNQPQHF.

The V gene is TRBV28, the J gene TRBJ1-1; TRBD1 might be the D (6 bases). The CDR3 extends over 14 amino acids. The ends were cut back, 7 bases at V and 5 bases at J, with 17 bases in the middle. Per germline, CDR1 MDHEN and CDR2 SYDVKM. The DNA for the CDR3 is TGTGCCAGCAATCGGGCCGGCAGGGGTACTGAAGCTTTCTTT. Its translation is CASNRAGRGTEAFF.

The genes are TRBV4-2 and TRBJ1-1; possible D gene TRBD1, 6 bases. Germline V gives CDR1 LGHNA, CDR2 YNFKEQ. This CDR3 has 14 amino acids. Trimming cost V 0 bases and J 13 bases, with 18 bases left between them. The DNA for the CDR3 is TGTGCCAGCAGCCAAGATGGACAGTCCCTTTTGGGTTTCTTT. It translates to CASSQDGQSLLGFF.

The gene calls are TRBV7-3 and TRBJ2-7; 7 nucleotides agree with TRBD2. The V segment lost 5 bases and the J segment 5 bases; nucleotides outside the gene matches: 6. This CDR3 has 13 amino acids. Germline V CDR1 and CDR2: SGHTA, FQGTGA. The CDR3 region is CASSVTGGNEQYF. For the CDR3, the DNA is TGTGCCAGCAGCGTCACGGGGGGTAACGAGCAGTACTTC.